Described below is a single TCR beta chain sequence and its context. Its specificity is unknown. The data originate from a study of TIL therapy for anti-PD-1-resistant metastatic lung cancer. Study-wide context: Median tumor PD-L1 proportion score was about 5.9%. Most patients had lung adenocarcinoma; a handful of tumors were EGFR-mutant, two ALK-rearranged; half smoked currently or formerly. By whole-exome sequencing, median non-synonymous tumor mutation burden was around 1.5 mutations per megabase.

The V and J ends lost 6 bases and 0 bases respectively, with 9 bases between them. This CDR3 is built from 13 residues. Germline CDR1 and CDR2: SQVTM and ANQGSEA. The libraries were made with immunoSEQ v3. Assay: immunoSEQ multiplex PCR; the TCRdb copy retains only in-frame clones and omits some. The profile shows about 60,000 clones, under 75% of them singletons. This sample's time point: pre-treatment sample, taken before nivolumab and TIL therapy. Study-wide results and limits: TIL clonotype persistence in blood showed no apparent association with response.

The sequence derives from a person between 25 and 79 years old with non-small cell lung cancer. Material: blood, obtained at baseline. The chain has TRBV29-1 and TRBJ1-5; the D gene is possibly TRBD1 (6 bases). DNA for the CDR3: TGCAGCGTAGGACAGAATAGCAATCAGCCCCAGCATTTT. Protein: CSVGQNSNQPQHF. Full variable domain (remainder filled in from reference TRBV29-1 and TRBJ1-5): SAVISQKPSRDICQRGTSLTIQCQVDSQVTMMFWYRQQPGQSLTLIATANQGSEATYESGFVIDKFPISRPNLTFSTLTVSNMSPEDSSIYLCSVGQNSNQPQHFGDGTRLSIL.